Sequencing of this T cell receptor beta chain was carried out in a study of T cells in Graves' hyperthyroidism and ophthalmopathy. A lack of ophthalmopathy progression within 18 months defined stable Graves' hyperthyroidism. Hyperthyroidism was newly diagnosed in patients aged 18 to 65 (duration under 2 months). RNA transcripts yielded amplified TCR beta CDR3 regions. The HTBI primer set drove a first-round RT-PCR of the TCR CDR3. TCRdb reprocessed the multiplex PCR reads via MiXCR and lists one record per CDR3 protein. The top ten clones hold 50% of a sample with 300,000 to 400,000 distinct CDR3 sequences, around a fifth of them seen once. This clonotype occurred a few times. As yet, its antigen is unknown. Study-level points and caveats: Most clonotypes expanded in the thyroid (above 0.001) were also present in blood. By a 13 V-J model, ophthalmopathy was set apart from stable hyperthyroidism.

With 6 bases removed from V and 4 bases from J, the gap between germline ends came to 22 bases. The CDR3 covers 17 residues. Per the germline V gene, CDR1 is SGHNT and CDR2 is YENEEA. The receptor was derived from a woman between 50 and 59 years old with Graves' hyperthyroidism. Sequencing was done on a sample of blood. This chain links TRBV11-3 with TRBJ1-5; D is unclear. The CDR3 here is CASSSFRGLDVNQPQHF. Here the CDR3 DNA reads TGTGCCAGCAGTTCCTTCCGAGGGCTCGACGTGAATCAGCCCCAGCATTTT.